This T cell receptor (beta chain) was identified during a study of CD8 T cells in Susac syndrome. RNA, at about 0.5 to 1 ug, was reverse transcribed with random hexamers. Each CDR3 protein gets one entry after TCRdb re-called the immunoSEQ multiplex PCR reads with MiXCR. This sample carries about 150,000 distinct CDR3 sequences, approximately 96% of them seen once, and the ten largest clones take around 0.21%. CDR1 PRHDT and CDR2 FYEKMQ come from the germline V gene (reference sequence). V was cut by 4 bases and J by 6 bases, with 11 bases left in between. This CDR3 comprises 13 residues. The chain uses TRBV13 and TRBJ2-3, with D unresolved. Sequenced sample: CD8+ T cells from PBMCs. The source is a human donor with multiple sclerosis. CDR3 sequence reads: CASSSRAGDTQYF. In DNA, the CDR3 is TGTGCCAGCAGCTCCCGGGCCGGGGATACGCAGTATTTT.